Given below is one T cell receptor (beta chain) in context. Its specificity is unknown. This specimen comes from a study of OX40 agonist ivuxolimab in advanced cancers. General study results and limits: At doses 0.1 to 3.0 mg/kg, CD4+ and CD8+ clones expanded.

Profiled with immunoSEQ multiplex PCR; TCRdb holds only in-frame clones, not every one. The table records tens of thousands of clones, around 94% of them present only once. The CDR3 is made up of 18 amino acids. The germline V gene has CDR1 SGHNT and CDR2 YENEEA. The J segment lost 5 bases and the V segment lost 2 bases, leaving 15 bases of the junction unmatched. Sequences were derived from CD4+ or CD8+ T cells sorted from blood, sampled in a trial of the OX40 agonist ivuxolimab. This clonotype was sampled from an adult with an advanced solid tumor such as melanoma, head and neck, liver or kidney cancer. The chain combines TRBV11-3 with TRBJ2-1; 7 positions agree with TRBD2. The chain's CDR3 is CASSLPGQRDYRHNEQFF. The CDR3 region has the DNA TGTGCCAGCAGCTTACCCGGCCAGCGGGATTATCGGCACAATGAGCAGTTCTTC.